This T cell receptor (beta chain) was found in a study of T cell responses to AZD1222 COVID-19 vaccine. Turning to the study itself: Whether given at about 4 or about 12 weeks, second doses were pooled.

Measured with immunoSEQ multiplex PCR; TCRdb has only the in-frame clones, and not every one. Among roughly 130,000 clones listed, roughly 90% were seen once. As regards this clone: Its antigen is still unknown.

Study-wide results and limits: Repertoire samples came only from after the peak T cell response. Donor demographics were predominantly white British with a female majority; clonal diversity may be underestimated.

The length of the CDR3 is 15 residues. The germline CDR1 and CDR2 sequences are ENHRY and SYGVKD. V gave up 2 bases and J gave up 1 base, with 11 bases separating them. The sample in question was peripheral blood, obtained on day 0 of AZD1222 vaccination. The rearrangement links TRBV10-3 to TRBJ1-1, with D possibly matching TRBD1 (5 bases). The TCR sequence derives from an adult in good health. CDR3 sequence: CAISEPGTQNTEAFF. The CDR3 DNA reads as TGTGCCATCAGTGAGCCCGGGACTCAGAACACTGAAGCTTTCTTT.